This T cell receptor (beta chain) was obtained from a study of blood T cells in healthy people across ages (dated by TCRdb to 2015 to 2017). Turning to the overall study: Template switching captured roughly one uniquely barcoded TCR beta cDNA molecule per two T cells in model experiments. Using deep sequencing normalized with unique cDNA molecular identifiers, the study measured how TCR beta repertoire diversity changes with age. For two donors (one aged 18 to 30 and one aged 80 or older), the study analyzed two additional independent replicas of 1 million unique cDNA reads from the same blood draw. The donors were divided into four age groups: young (average approximately 16 years), middle-aged (about 39), aged (approximately 62) and long-lived (nearly 85). To avoid experimental bias, donors of different ages were spread randomly across the sequencing lanes. Study-level results and caveats: Estimates of total diversity based on one million sequenced T cells were regarded as lower bounds and as underestimates. Donor CMV infection status was unknown, potentially confounding age-related changes in expanded clonotypes. Compared with the aged group, the long-lived group had more naive CD4+ T cells, fewer expanded clones and increased TCR diversity, suggesting age selection. Because profiling used bulk unsorted PBMCs, naive and antigen-experienced compartments could not be compared conclusively. As age increased, observed TCR beta diversity per million T cells dropped in a roughly linear way, and a significant reduction was already evident by age roughly 40. The percentage of naive T cells measured by flow cytometry correlated strongly with observed TCR beta diversity.

The 35 to 40 donors, aged about 6 to 95 years, were systemically healthy Caucasian individuals from Russia. Each donor gave about 9.7 milliliters of peripheral blood, drawn into EDTA-treated Vacutainer tubes. PBMCs were isolated by Ficoll-Paque density-gradient centrifugation, with at least 6 million obtained per sample. Trizol reagent was used to extract total RNA from the PBMCs, yielding at least 5 micrograms per sample. Naive CD45RAhigh/CD27high T cell percentages were measured by flow cytometry on a PBMC aliquot from every donor. Library prep was done by 5' RACE. This sample was sequenced with an Illumina HiSeq 2500. A second PCR of roughly 7 to 11 cycles was performed with a sample-barcoded 5' primer and a J-beta primer mix. A template-switch 5' adaptor carrying 12 random nucleotides introduced a unique molecular identifier onto each TCR beta cDNA molecule. At least 2.5 million CDR3-containing paired-end reads were obtained from each sample. First-strand cDNA was synthesized from all RNA with the Mint cDNA synthesis kit, primed by a TRBC-specific oligonucleotide. All cDNA was treated with uracil-DNA glycosylase and then went through a first 18-cycle PCR with the universal primers M1SS and BC2_uni_R. In the paper's pipeline: Each sample was normalized by randomly selecting 1 million high-quality reads, each carrying a distinct molecular identifier. Instead of being binned into consensus sequences, reads with shared molecular identifiers were discarded. MiTCR, run with a Q25 quality threshold and the strictest error-elimination algorithm, handled CDR3 identification, clonotype clustering and error correction. A nonparametric unseen species model using Euler transformation provided a lower-bound estimate of total TCR beta diversity. TCRdb's own reprocessing of the public reads used fastp at Q25 and MiXCR and kept productive beta chains. Rows with one shared CDR3 protein collapse into an entry with the most common genes and DNA. Here the V and J calls rest on TCRdb's processing, not on the authors' analysis. The sample profile shows some 1.4 million distinct CDR3 sequences; 40% to 50% of them were found once. 7% to 9% of the sample comes from the top ten.

This clonotype was seen a handful of times. It lacks a known antigen. Base quality data are lacking; no much larger clone is found one base away. V and J are truncated by 6 bases and 4 bases respectively, leaving an intervening sequence of 28 bases. Taken from cysteine to phenylalanine, the CDR3 has 18 residues. This entry keeps only the CDR3 DNA: 54 bases, framed from base 1. Based on the germline V gene (reference sequence), the CDR1 and CDR2 sequences are DFQATT and SNEGSKA. The sequence joins TRBV20-1 to TRBJ2-1; the D gene cannot be resolved beyond TRBD1 or TRBD2, each matching 5 bases. The sample taken for sequencing was blood. The TCR originated in a young woman in good health. In nucleotides, the sequence is TGCAGTGCCTCCCCCCCCAGAGGGGACCCCGTTATTTACAATGAGCAGTTCTTC. This codes for CSASPPRGDPVIYNEQFF.